This T cell receptor beta chain was observed in a study of shared clonotypes between healthy human individuals. Remarks on this clone: Within the sample, other DNA sequences also encode this same CDR3.

Trimming stripped 0 bases from V and 4 bases from J, with 4 bases between. Germline CDR1 reads SGDLS; CDR2 reads YYNGEE. The length of the CDR3 is 12 residues. TCRdb's table, derived via immunoSEQ multiplex PCR, lists solely in-frame clones and lacks some. The repertoire includes about 470,000 clones, around 79% of them detected once, and about 12% sits in the top ten. Sample: PBMCs. The sequence was obtained from a woman aged 40-49 years in good health. Some clones in this sample may be carry-over from other donors' samples. The V call is TRBV9, the J call TRBJ2-5; D is unclear. CDR3 nucleotides: TGTGCCAGCAGCGTAGGGGGAGAGACCCAGTACTTC. Residues: CASSVGGETQYF.